This TCR beta chain derives from a study of blood T cell repertoires in COVID-19. Turning to the study itself: PBMCs, B-cell-depleted T cells, or T cells provided the cDNA or gDNA that made up the material.

Only in-frame clones appear in the TCRdb table, and some are missing; sequencing was by immunoSEQ multiplex PCR. The repertoire holds 95,000 to 150,000 clones, 82% seen once, with approximately 4.5% in the top ten. CDR3 length equals 14 residues. Germline CDR1 reads GTSNPN; CDR2 reads SVGIG (reference sequence). The V gene lost 2 bases and the J gene lost 2 bases, with 10 bases spanning the gap. The chain recombines TRBV30 with TRBJ2-1; D remains unclear. The receptor comes from a woman in her 70s with acute or convalescent COVID-19. The sequenced material came from peripheral blood. CDR3 region: CAWSLGRTYNEQFF. The CDR3 DNA reads as TGTGCCTGGAGTCTTGGCAGAACCTACAATGAGCAGTTCTTC.